This T cell receptor beta chain is drawn from a study of breast tumors, draining lymph nodes, adjacent tissues (TCRdb year 2016). Some background on the complete study: In breast cancer patients, the study compared the TCR beta repertoires of tumor, adjacent nontumor tissue and axillary lymph nodes. In human breast cancer, the study set out to assess how tumor, surrounding tissue and draining lymph node repertoires relate to one another and whether T cells might be exchanged between them. Summary of the overall study and its limitations: The similarity between tumor and nontumor tissue repertoires was significantly greater in luminal-like breast cancer than in basal-like breast cancer. The conclusion that tumor T cells originate in lymph nodes was presented as consistent with a hypothesis rather than as directly demonstrated. The data were considered consistent with most tumor T cells being derived from the lymph node and subsequently expanding within tumor tissue. T-cell repertoire diversity in tumors was found to be lower than in lymph nodes but higher than in nontumor tissue, and preferential V and J gene usage was observed.

Remarks on this clonotype: Its antigen remains unidentified. A much larger clone differs from this one at a single base, so this may be a read error.

The instrument given in TCRdb is Illumina HiSeq 2000. TCR beta chain libraries were generated through multiplex PCR amplification. High-throughput sequencing was used to analyze the amplified TCR beta chain products. The raw public data were reprocessed by TCRdb itself: fastp quality trimming at Q25, MiXCR clonotype calling, in-frame beta chains only. Records with the same CDR3 protein are collapsed into one entry carrying the most frequent genes and DNA. A total of 250,000 or so distinct CDR3 sequences appear in this sample, around 30% of them only once. About 1.2% of the sample is in the top ten clones. The axillary draining lymph nodes of breast cancer patients were the source of the lymph node samples. The sequence came from a female donor with breast cancer. Some clones in this sample may be carry-over from other donors' samples. Sequencing was done on a sample of axillary lymph node tissue.

The DNA sequence is TGCGCCAGCAGCTGGCGGGAGCCCCCAGATACGCAGTATTTT. Protein translation: CASSWREPPDTQYF. In this chain, TRBV4-1 is recombined with TRBJ2-3, and 7 junctional nucleotides match TRBD2. The germline V end is reduced by 5 bases and the J end by 4 bases; junction bases left unmatched: 6. The CDR3 sequence holds 14 residues, the cysteine and phenylalanine included. Only CDR3 DNA remains: 42 bases, in frame from the first base. The germline V gene specifies MGHRA as CDR1 and YSYEKL as CDR2.